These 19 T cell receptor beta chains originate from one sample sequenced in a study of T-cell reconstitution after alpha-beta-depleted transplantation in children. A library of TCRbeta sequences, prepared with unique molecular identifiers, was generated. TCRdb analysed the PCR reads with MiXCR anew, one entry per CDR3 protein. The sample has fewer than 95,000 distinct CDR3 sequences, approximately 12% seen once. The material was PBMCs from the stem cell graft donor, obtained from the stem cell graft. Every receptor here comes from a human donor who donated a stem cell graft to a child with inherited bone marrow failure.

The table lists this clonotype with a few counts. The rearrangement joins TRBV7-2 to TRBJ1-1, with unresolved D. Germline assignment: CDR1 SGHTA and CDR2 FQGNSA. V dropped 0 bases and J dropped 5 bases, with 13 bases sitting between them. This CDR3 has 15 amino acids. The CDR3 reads CASSLASRRNTEAFF. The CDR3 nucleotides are TGTGCCAGCAGCTTAGCATCCCGGCGGAATACTGAAGCTTTCTTT.

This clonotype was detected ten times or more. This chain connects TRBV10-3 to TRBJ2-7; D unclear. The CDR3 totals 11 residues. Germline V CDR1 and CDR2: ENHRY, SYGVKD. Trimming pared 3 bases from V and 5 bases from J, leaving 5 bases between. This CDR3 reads CAISEYHEQYF. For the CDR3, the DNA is TGTGCCATCAGTGAATACCACGAGCAGTACTTC.

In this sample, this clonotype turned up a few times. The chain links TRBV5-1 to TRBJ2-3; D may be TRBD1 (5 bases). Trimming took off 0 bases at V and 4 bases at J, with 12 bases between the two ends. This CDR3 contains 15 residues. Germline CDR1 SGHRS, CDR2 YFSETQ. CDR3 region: CASSLVVQGSDTQYF. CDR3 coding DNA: TGCGCCAGCAGCTTGGTCGTCCAGGGATCAGATACGCAGTATTTT. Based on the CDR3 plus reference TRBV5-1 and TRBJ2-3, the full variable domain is KAGVTQTPRYLIKTRGQQVTLSCSPISGHRSVSWYQQTPGQGLQFLFEYFSETQRNKGNFPGRFSGRQFSNSRSEMNVSTLELGDSALYLCASSLVVQGSDTQYFGPGTRLTVL.

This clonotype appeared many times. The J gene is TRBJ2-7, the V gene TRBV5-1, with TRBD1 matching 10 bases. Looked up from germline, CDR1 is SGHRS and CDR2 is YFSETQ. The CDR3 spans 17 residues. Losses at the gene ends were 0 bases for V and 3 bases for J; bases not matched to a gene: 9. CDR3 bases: TGCGCCAGCAGCTTGGGGTCCATCCGGGACAGGGGCTACGAGCAGTACTTC. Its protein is CASSLGSIRDRGYEQYF.

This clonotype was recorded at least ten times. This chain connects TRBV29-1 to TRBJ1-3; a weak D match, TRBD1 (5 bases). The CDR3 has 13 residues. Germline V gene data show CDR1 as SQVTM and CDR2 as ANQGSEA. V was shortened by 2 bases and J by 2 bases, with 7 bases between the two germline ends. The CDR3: CSVESGPGNTIYF. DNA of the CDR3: TGCAGCGTTGAATCAGGGCCTGGAAACACCATATATTTT.

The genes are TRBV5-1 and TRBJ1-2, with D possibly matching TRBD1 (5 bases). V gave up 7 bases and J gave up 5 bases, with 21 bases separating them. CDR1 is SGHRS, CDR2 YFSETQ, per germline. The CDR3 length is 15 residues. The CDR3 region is CASQLAAGPGYGYTF. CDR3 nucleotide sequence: TGCGCCAGCCAACTGGCGGCGGGGCCGGGGTATGGCTACACCTTC.

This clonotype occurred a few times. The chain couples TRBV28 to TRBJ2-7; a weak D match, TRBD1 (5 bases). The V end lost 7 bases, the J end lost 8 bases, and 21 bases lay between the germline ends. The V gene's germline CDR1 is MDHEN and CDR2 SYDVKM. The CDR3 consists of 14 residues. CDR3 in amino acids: CASTDQGLTSKQYF. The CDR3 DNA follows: TGTGCCAGCACCGATCAGGGATTGACAAGTAAGCAGTACTTC.

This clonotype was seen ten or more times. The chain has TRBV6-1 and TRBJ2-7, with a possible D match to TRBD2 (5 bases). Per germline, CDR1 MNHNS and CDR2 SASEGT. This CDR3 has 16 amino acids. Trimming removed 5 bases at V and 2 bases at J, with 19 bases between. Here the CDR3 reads CASSRLVARLPYEQYF. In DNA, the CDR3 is TGTGCCAGCAGTCGCCTGGTAGCGCGATTACCCTACGAGCAGTACTTC.

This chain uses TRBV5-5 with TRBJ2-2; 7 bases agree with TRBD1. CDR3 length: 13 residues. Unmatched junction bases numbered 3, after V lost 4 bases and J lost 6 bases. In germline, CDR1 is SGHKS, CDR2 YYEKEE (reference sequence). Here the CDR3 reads CASSPDRPGELFF. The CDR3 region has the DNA TGTGCCAGCAGCCCGGACAGGCCCGGGGAGCTGTTTTTT.

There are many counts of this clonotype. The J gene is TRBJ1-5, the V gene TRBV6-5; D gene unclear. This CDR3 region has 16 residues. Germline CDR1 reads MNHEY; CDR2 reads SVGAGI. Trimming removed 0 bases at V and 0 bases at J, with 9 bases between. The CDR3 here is CASSYSVGVSNQPQHF. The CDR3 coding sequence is TGTGCCAGCAGTTACTCAGTCGGGGTTAGCAATCAGCCCCAGCATTTT.

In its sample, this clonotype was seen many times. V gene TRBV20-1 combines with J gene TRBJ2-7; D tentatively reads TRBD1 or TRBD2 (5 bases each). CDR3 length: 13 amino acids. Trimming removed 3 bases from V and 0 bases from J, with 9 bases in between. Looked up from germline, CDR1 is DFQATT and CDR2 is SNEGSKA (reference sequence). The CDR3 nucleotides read TGCAGTGCTAGGGGACGGAGCTCCTACGAGCAGTACTTC. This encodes CSARGRSSYEQYF.

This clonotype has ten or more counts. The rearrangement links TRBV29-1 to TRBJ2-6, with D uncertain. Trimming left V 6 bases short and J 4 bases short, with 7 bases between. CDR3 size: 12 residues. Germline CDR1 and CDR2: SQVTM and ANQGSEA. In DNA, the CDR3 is TGCAGCGTCTCATCCGGGGCCAACGTCCTGACTTTC. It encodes CSVSSGANVLTF. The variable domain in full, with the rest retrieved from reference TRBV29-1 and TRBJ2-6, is SAVISQKPSRDICQRGTSLTIQCQVDSQVTMMFWYRQQPGQSLTLIATANQGSEATYESGFVIDKFPISRPNLTFSTLTVSNMSPEDSSIYLCSVSSGANVLTFGAGSRLTVL.

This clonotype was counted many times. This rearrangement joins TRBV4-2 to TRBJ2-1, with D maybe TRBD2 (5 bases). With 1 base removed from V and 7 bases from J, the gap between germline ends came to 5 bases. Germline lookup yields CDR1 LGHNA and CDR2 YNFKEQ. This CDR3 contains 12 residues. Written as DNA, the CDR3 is TGTGCCAGCAGCCAAGGGACTAATGAGCAGTTCTTC. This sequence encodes CASSQGTNEQFF.

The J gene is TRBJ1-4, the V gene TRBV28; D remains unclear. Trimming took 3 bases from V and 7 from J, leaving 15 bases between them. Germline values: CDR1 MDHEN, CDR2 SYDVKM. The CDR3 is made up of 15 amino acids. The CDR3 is CASSFVEGGGEKLFF. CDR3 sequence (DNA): TGTGCCAGCAGTTTCGTCGAGGGAGGTGGTGAAAAACTGTTTTTT.

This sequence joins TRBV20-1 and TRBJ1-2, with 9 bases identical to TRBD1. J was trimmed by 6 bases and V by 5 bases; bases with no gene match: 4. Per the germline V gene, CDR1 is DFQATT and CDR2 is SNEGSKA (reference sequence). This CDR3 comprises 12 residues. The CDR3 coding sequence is TGCAGTGCTGGGACAGGGAGGGATGGCTACACCTTC. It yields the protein CSAGTGRDGYTF.

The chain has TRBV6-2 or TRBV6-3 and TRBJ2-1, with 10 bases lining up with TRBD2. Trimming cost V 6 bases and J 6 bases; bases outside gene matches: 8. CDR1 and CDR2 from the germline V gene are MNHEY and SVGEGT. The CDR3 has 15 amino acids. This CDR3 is CASSPPSGGGNEQFF. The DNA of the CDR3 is TGTGCCAGCAGCCCTCCTAGCGGGGGAGGCAATGAGCAGTTCTTC.

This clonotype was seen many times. The CDR3 DNA sequence: TGCGCCAGCAGCTTGAAGGCGGGAGGACCTAATGAGCAGTTCTTC. Its protein product is CASSLKAGGPNEQFF. The gene calls are TRBV5-1 and TRBJ2-1; 8 bases map to TRBD2. Unmatched junction bases numbered 7, after V lost 1 base and J lost 7 bases. CDR3 length: 15 residues. The germline V gene has CDR1 SGHRS and CDR2 YFSETQ.

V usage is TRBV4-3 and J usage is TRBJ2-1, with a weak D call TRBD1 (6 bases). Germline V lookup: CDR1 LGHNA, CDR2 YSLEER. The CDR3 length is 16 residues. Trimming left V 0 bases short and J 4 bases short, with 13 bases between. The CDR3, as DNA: TGCGCCAGCAGCCAAGATATGGGACAAGGATACAATGAGCAGTTCTTC. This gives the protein CASSQDMGQGYNEQFF.

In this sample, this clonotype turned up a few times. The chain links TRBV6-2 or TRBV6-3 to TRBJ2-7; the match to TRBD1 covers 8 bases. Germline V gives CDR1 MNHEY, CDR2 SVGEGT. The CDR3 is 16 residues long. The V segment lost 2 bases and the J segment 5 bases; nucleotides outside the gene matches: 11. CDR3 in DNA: TGTGCCAGCAGTTACGCATCACCCCGGACAGGGAACGAGCAGTACTTC. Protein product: CASSYASPRTGNEQYF.